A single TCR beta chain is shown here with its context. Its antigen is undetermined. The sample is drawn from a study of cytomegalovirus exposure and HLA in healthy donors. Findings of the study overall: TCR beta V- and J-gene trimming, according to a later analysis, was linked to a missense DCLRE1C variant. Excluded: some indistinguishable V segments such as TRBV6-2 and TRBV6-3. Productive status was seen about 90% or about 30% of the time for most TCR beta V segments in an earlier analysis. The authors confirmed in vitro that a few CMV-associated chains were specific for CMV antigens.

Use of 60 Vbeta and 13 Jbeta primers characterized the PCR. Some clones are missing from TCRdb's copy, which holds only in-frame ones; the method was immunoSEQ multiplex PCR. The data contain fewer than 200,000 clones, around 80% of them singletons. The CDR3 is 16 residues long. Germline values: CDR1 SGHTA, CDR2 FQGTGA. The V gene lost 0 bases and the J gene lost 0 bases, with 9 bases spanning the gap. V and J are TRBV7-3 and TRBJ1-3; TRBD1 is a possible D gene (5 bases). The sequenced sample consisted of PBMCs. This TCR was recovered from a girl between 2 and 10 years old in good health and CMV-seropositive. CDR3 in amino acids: CASSLTGASSGNTIYF. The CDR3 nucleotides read TGTGCCAGCAGCTTAACAGGGGCCAGCTCTGGAAACACCATATATTTT.